A selection of T cell receptor beta chains follows, all from one sample in a study of blood T cell repertoires in COVID-19. Profiling relied on immunoSEQ multiplex PCR, and the TCRdb table lists in-frame clones only, not all of them. The data show some 130,000 clones, more than 70% seen once. Specimen: peripheral blood. The source is a man in his sixties with acute or convalescent COVID-19. The CDR3 runs from the conserved cysteine through the conserved F or W. D genes are given only for firm matches. Clone size, where shown, is once, few, many, or a class for clones that have expanded.

size	V	J	D	CDR3	DNA
few	TRBV2	TRBJ2-6	TRBD1	CASRLDRALGSGANVLTF	TGTGCCAGCAGGCTAGACAGGGCCTTAGGTTCTGGGGCCAACGTCCTGACTTTC
-	TRBV30	TRBJ2-7	TRBD2	CAWSGLAGVFHEQYF	TGTGCCTGGAGTGGACTAGCGGGAGTTTTTCACGAGCAGTACTTC
-	TRBV11-2	TRBJ1-2	-	CASSLVPSGRAVYGYTF	TGTGCCAGCAGCTTAGTTCCATCGGGCAGGGCTGTCTATGGCTACACCTTC
-	TRBV28	TRBJ1-2	-	CASIPGPGHAGYTF	TGTGCCAGCATTCCAGGACCGGGACATGCGGGCTACACCTTC
-	TRBV14	TRBJ2-7	TRBD2	CASFASGAPSYEQYF	TGTGCCAGCTTTGCTAGCGGGGCCCCTTCCTACGAGCAGTACTTC
-	TRBV3-1/TRBV3-2	TRBJ2-1	-	CASSQELGTEQFF	TGTGCCAGCAGCCAAGAGCTGGGGACAGAGCAGTTCTTC
-	TRBV3-1/TRBV3-2	TRBJ1-5	-	CASSQGRVENQPQHF	TGTGCCAGCAGCCAAGGGCGGGTAGAGAATCAGCCCCAGCATTTT
-	TRBV7-9	TRBJ1-1	TRBD1	CASSFLTGSEAFF	TGTGCCAGCAGCTTCCTGACAGGGTCTGAAGCTTTCTTT
few	TRBV24-1	TRBJ2-3	-	CATAMGGSFADTQYF	TGTGCCACCGCTATGGGGGGTTCTTTCGCAGATACGCAGTATTTT
-	TRBV30	TRBJ2-2	TRBD2	CASQAGEDTGELFF	TGTGCCTCGCAAGCGGGGGAGGACACCGGGGAGCTGTTTTTT
-	TRBV9	TRBJ1-1	-	CASSVTGANEAFF	TGTGCCAGCAGCGTCACAGGAGCCAATGAAGCTTTCTTT
-	TRBV11-2	TRBJ2-5	TRBD2	CASSSSGTLRETQYF	TGTGCCAGCAGCTCTAGCGGGACCTTGCGAGAGACCCAGTACTTC
-	TRBV6-6	TRBJ2-5	-	CASSYGSPGGETQYF	TGTGCCAGCAGTTACGGGAGTCCCGGAGGGGAGACCCAGTACTTC
-	TRBV6-1	TRBJ2-5	TRBD1	CASSEMTGDQETQYF	TGTGCCAGCAGTGAGATGACAGGGGACCAAGAGACCCAGTACTTC
-	TRBV7-3	TRBJ2-1	TRBD2	CASSLGLAGVDEQFF	TGTGCCAGCAGCTTAGGTCTAGCGGGAGTCGATGAGCAGTTCTTC